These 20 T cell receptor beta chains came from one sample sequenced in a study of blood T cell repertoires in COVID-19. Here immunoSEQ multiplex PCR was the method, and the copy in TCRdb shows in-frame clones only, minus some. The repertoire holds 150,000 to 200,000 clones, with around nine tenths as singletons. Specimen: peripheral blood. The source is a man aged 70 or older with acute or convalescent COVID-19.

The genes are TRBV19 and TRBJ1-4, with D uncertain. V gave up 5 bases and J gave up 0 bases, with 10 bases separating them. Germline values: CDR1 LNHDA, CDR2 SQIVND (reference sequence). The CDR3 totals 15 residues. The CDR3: CASSGSSATNEKLFF. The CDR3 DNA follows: TGTGCCAGTAGTGGTAGTTCTGCAACTAATGAAAAACTGTTTTTT.

The CDR3 reads CAISEFGKPTEAFF. The CDR3 DNA reads as TGTGCCATCAGTGAGTTCGGGAAACCCACTGAAGCTTTCTTT. The chain recombines TRBV10-3 with TRBJ1-1; D is unresolved. The V and J ends lost 1 base and 4 bases respectively, with 10 bases between them. The CDR3 contains 14 residues. Per the germline V gene, CDR1 is ENHRY and CDR2 is SYGVKD.

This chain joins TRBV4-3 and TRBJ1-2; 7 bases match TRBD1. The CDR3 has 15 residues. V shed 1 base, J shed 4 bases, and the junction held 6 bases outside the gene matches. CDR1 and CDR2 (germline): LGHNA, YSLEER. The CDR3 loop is CASSQGRGPGYGYTF. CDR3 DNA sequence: TGCGCCAGCAGCCAAGGAAGGGGGCCCGGCTATGGCTACACCTTC.

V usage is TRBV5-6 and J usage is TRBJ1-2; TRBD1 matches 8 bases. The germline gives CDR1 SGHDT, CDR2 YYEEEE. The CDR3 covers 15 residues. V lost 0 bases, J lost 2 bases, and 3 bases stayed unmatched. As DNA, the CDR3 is TGTGCCAGCAGCTTGGCAGGGACAGGCAACTATGGCTACACCTTC. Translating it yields CASSLAGTGNYGYTF.

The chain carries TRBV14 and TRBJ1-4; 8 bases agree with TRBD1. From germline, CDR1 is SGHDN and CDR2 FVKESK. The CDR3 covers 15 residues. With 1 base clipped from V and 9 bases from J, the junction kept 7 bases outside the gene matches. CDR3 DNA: TGTGCCAGCAGCCAAGGGAGGACAGGGTACAAAAAACTGTTTTTT. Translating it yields CASSQGRTGYKKLFF.

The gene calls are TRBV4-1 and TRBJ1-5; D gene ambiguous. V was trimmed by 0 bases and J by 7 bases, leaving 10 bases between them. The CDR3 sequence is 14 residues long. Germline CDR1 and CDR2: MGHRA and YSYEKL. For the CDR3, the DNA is TGCGCCAGCAGCCAAGAATCGGGGAACCAGCCCCAGCATTTT. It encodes CASSQESGNQPQHF.

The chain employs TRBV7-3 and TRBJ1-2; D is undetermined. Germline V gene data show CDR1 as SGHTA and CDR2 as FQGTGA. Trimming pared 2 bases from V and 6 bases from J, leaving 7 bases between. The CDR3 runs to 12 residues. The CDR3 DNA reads TGTGCCAGCAGCTTAGGAGGGAATGGCTACACCTTC. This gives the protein CASSLGGNGYTF.

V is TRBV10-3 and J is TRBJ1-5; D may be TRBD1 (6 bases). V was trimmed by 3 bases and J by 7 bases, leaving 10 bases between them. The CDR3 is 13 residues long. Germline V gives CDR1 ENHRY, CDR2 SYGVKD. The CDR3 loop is CAISEGGQQPQHF. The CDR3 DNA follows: TGTGCCATCAGTGAAGGGGGACAACAGCCCCAGCATTTT.

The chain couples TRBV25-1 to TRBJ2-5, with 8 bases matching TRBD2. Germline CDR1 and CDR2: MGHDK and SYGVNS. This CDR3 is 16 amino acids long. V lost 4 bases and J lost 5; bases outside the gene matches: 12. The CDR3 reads CASSASPGLEIETQYF. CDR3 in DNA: TGTGCCAGCAGTGCTTCTCCGGGACTAGAGATCGAGACCCAGTACTTC.

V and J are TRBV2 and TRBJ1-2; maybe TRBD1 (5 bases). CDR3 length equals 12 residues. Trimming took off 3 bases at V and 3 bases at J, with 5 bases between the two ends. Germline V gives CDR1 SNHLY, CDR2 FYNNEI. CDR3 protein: CASSDRDYGYTF. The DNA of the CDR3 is TGTGCCAGCAGTGACAGGGACTATGGCTACACCTTC.

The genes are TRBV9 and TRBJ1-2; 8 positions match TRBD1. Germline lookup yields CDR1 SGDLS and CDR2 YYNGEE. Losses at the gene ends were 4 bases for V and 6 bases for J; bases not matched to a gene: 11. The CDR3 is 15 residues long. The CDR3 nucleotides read TGTGCCAGCAGCTATCAGGGGGCGCATGACAATGGCTACACCTTC. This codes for CASSYQGAHDNGYTF. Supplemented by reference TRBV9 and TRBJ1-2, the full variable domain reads DSGVTQTPKHLITATGQRVTLRCSPRSGDLSVYWYQQSLDQGLQFLIQYYNGEERAKGNILERFSAQQFPDLHSELNLSSLELGDSALYFCASSYQGAHDNGYTFGSGTRLTVV.

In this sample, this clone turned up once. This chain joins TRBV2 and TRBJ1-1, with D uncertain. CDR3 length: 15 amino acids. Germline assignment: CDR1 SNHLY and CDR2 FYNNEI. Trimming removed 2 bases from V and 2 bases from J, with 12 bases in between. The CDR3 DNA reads TGTGCCAGCAGTGAAAGAGGACTGCTAAACACTGAAGCTTTCTTT. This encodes CASSERGLLNTEAFF.

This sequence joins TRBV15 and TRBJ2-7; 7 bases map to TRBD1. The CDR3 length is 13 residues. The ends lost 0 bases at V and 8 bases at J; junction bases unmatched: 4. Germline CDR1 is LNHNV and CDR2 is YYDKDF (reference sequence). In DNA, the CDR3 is TGTGCCACCAGCAGAGACCGACAGGGCAAGCAGTACTTC. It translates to CATSRDRQGKQYF.

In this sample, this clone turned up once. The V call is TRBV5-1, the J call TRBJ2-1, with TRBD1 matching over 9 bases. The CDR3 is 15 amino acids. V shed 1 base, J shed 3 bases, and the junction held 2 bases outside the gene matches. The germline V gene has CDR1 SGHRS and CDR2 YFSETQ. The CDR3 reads CASSLTGQGYNEQFF. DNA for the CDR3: TGCGCCAGCAGCTTGACGGGACAGGGCTACAATGAGCAGTTCTTC.

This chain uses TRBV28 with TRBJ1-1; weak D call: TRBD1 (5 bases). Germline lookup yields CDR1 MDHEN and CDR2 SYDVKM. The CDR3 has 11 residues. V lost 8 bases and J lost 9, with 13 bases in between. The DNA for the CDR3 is TGTGCCAGCCCTGGACACCCCCAAGCTTTCTTT. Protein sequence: CASPGHPQAFF.

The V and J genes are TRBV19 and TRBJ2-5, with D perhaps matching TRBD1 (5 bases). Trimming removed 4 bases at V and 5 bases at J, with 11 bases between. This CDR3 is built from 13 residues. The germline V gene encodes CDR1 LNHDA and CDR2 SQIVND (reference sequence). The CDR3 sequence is CASSSRVYETQYF. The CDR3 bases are TGTGCCAGTAGTAGCAGGGTTTATGAGACCCAGTACTTC.

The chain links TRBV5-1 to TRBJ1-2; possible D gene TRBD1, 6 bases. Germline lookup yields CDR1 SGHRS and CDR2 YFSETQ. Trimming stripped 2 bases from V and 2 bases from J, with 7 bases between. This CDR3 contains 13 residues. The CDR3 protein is CASSFQGNYGYTF. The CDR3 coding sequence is TGCGCCAGCAGCTTTCAGGGGAACTATGGCTACACCTTC.

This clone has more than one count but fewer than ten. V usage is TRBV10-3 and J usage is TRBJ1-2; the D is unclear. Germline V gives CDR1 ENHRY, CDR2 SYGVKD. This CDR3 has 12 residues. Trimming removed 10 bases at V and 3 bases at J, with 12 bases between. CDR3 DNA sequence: TGTGCCACGGCAGTAGGAGACTATGGCTACACCTTC. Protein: CATAVGDYGYTF.

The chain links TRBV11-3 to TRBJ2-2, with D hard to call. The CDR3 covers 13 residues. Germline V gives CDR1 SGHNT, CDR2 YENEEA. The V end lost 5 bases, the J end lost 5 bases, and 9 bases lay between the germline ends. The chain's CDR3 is CASSRIRTGELFF. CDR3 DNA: TGTGCCAGCAGCCGGATCAGGACCGGGGAGCTGTTTTTT.

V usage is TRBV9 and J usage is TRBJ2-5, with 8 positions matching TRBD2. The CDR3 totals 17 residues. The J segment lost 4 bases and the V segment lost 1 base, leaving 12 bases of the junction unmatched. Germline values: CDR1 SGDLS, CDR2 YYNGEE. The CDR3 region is CASSVRLGSGTPETQYF. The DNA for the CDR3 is TGTGCCAGCAGCGTACGATTAGGTAGCGGGACCCCAGAGACCCAGTACTTC.